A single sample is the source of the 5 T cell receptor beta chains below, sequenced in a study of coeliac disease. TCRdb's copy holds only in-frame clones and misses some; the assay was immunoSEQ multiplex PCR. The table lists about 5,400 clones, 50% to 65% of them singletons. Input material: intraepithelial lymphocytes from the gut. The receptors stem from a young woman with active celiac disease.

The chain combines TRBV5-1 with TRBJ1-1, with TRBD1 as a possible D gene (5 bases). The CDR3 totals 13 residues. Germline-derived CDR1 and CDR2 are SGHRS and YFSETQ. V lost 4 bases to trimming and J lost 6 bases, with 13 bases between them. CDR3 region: CASSGPRVAEAFF. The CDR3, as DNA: TGCGCCAGCAGCGGTCCCAGGGTGGCTGAAGCTTTCTTT.

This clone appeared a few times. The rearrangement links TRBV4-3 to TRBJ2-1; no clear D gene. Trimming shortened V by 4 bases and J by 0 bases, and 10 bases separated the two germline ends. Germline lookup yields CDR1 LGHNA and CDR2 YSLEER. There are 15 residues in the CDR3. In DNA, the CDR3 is TGCGCCAGCAGCCCGAGCCGTTTCTCCTACAATGAGCAGTTCTTC. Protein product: CASSPSRFSYNEQFF.

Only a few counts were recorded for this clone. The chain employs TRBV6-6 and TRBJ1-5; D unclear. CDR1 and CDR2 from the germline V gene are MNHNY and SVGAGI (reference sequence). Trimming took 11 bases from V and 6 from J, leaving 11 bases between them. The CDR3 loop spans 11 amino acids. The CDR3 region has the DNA TGTGCCTGCGGATTCGGTCAGCCCCAGCATTTT. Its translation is CACGFGQPQHF.

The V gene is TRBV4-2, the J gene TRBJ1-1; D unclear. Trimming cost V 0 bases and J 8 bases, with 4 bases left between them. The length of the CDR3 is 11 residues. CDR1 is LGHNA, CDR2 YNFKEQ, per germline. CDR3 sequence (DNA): TGTGCCAGCAGCCAAGACAGGGAAGCTTTCTTT. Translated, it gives CASSQDREAFF.

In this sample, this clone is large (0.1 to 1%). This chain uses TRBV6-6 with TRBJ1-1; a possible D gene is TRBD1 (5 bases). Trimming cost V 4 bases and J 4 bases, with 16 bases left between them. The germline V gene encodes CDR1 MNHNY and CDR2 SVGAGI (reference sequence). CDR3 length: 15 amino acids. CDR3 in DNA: TGTGCCAGCAGTTCGTTAACCTCCGGGGGCACTGAAGCTTTCTTT. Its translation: CASSSLTSGGTEAFF.